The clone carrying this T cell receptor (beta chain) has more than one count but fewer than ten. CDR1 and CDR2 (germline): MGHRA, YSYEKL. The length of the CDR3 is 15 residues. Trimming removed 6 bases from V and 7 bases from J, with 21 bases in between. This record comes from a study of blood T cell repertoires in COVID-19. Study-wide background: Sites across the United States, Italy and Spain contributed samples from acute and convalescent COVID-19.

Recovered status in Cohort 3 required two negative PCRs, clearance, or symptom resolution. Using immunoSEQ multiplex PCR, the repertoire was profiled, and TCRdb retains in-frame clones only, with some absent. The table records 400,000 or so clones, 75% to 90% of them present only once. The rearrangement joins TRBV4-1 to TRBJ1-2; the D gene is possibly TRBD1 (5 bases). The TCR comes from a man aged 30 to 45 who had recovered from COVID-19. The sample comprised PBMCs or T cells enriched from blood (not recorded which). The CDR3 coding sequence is TGCGCCAGCAGTCAACCGGGGGAGGCCAGCAGTGGCTACACCTTC. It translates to CASSQPGEASSGYTF.